The 31 T cell receptor beta chains given below trace back to one sample, sequenced in a study of blood T cell repertoires in COVID-19. Clones were sequenced by immunoSEQ multiplex PCR, and TCRdb holds only the in-frame ones, with some missing. The sample holds about 52,000 clones; more than 75% are singletons and the top ten take roughly 24%. The sequenced sample was peripheral blood. Source of these receptors: an elderly woman with acute or convalescent COVID-19.

The V call is TRBV4-1, the J call TRBJ2-3; 7 bases are shared with TRBD1. This CDR3 spans 15 amino acids. CDR1 and CDR2 (germline): MGHRA, YSYEKL. V shed 4 bases, J shed 0 bases, and the junction held 4 bases outside the gene matches. This CDR3 reads CASSLGQASTDTQYF. The CDR3 bases are TGCGCCAGCAGCCTTGGACAGGCAAGCACAGATACGCAGTATTTT.

This chain's CDR3 is CSAGTLYEQYV. The CDR3 nucleotides read TGCAGTGCCGGGACTCTTTACGAGCAGTACGTC. This chain uses TRBV20-1 with TRBJ2-7, with D possibly TRBD2 on 6 matching bases. The CDR3 contains 11 residues. Germline V gene lookup returns CDR1 DFQATT and CDR2 SNEGSKA (reference sequence). V was cut by 6 bases and J by 4 bases, with 10 bases left in between.

This chain connects TRBV21-1 to TRBJ2-3; the DNA was not compared with TRBD2, the D call given in the table. TRBV21-1 is a known pseudogene. The length of the CDR3 is 15 residues. This CDR3 reads CASSKAGTSTDTQYF. Written as DNA, the CDR3 is TGTGCCAGCAGCAAAGCTGGGACTAGCACAGATACGCAGTATTTT.

The table lists this clone with a count of one. The chain recombines TRBV30 with TRBJ1-3; 7 nucleotides match TRBD1. Unmatched junction bases numbered 4, after V lost 2 bases and J lost 0 bases. This CDR3 spans 15 amino acids. In germline, CDR1 is GTSNPN, CDR2 SVGIG (reference sequence). The CDR3 sequence is CAWSPQGFSGNTIYF. DNA for the CDR3: TGTGCCTGGAGTCCACAGGGGTTCTCTGGAAACACCATATATTTT.

This chain joins TRBV15 and TRBJ2-1; 8 nucleotides agree with TRBD1. Germline trimming cut 1 base from V and 4 bases from J; bases unmatched to any gene: 6. The germline CDR1 and CDR2 sequences are LNHNV and YYDKDF (reference sequence). This CDR3 is built from 16 residues. For the CDR3, the DNA is TGTGCCACCAGCAGAGGGGACAGGATCATTTACAATGAGCAGTTCTTC. Its protein is CATSRGDRIIYNEQFF.

The CDR3 region is CASSLGLNEQYF. Written as DNA, the CDR3 is TGTGCCAGCAGTTTAGGACTCAACGAGCAGTACTTC. The chain links TRBV28 to TRBJ2-7, with D maybe TRBD2 (5 bases). Germline CDR1 and CDR2: MDHEN and SYDVKM. The CDR3 has 12 amino acids. The V end was cut by 2 bases, the J end by 5 bases, with 7 bases between.

The chain combines TRBV3-1 (or the pseudogene TRBV3-2) with TRBJ1-6; 11 bases align to TRBD1. The V gene's germline CDR1 is LGHDT and CDR2 YNNKEL (reference sequence). The CDR3 is made up of 18 amino acids. V gave up 0 bases and J gave up 2 bases; unmatched junction bases: 3. CDR3 DNA: TGTGCCAGCAGCCAAGATTGGACAGGGGGCGCCTATAATTCACCCCTCCACTTT. It translates to CASSQDWTGGAYNSPLHF.

The chain carries TRBV5-1 and TRBJ2-3, with TRBD2 matching 10 bases. V lost 0 bases, J lost 3 bases, and 1 base stayed unmatched. Germline V gene data show CDR1 as SGHRS and CDR2 as YFSETQ. CDR3 length: 15 amino acids. The CDR3 nucleotides are TGCGCCAGCAGCTTGGTTAGCGGGAGGACAGATACGCAGTATTTT. Translated: CASSLVSGRTDTQYF.

The chain joins TRBV3-1 (or the pseudogene TRBV3-2) to TRBJ1-1; 9 bases line up with TRBD1. The junction had 5 bases not matched to a gene; V was cut back by 5 bases and J by 4 bases. Per the germline V gene, CDR1 is LGHDT and CDR2 is YNNKEL (reference sequence). The CDR3 totals 14 residues. In nucleotides, the CDR3 is TGTGCCAGCAGCAAAGGACAGGGGTTCACTGAAGCTTTCTTT. Protein product: CASSKGQGFTEAFF.

The chain joins TRBV3-1 (or the pseudogene TRBV3-2) to TRBJ2-2; the D gene is possibly TRBD2 (6 bases). The CDR3 has 15 residues. V gave up 7 bases and J gave up 5 bases, with 17 bases separating them. From germline, CDR1 is LGHDT and CDR2 YNNKEL (reference sequence). The CDR3 here is CASTLGLWVTGELFF. The DNA of the CDR3 is TGTGCCAGCACCCTAGGACTATGGGTAACCGGGGAGCTGTTTTTT.

The rearrangement joins TRBV9 to TRBJ2-1, with 15 bases fitting TRBD2. The CDR3 consists of 16 residues. Trimming took 4 bases from V and 6 from J; bases not matched to a gene: 5. Germline CDR1 is SGDLS and CDR2 is YYNGEE. CDR3 in amino acids: CASSLRTSGGVNEQFF. DNA for the CDR3: TGTGCCAGCAGCCTTCGGACTAGCGGGGGGGTCAATGAGCAGTTCTTC.

This clone has more than one count but fewer than ten. The chain couples TRBV10-2 to TRBJ1-3; D is undetermined. The germline V gene has CDR1 WSHSY and CDR2 SAAADI. The CDR3 totals 13 residues. V was cut by 4 bases and J by 8 bases, with 12 bases left in between. CDR3 coding DNA: TGCGCCAGCAGTGTCTCCGCTATTGACACCATATATTTT. Protein sequence: CASSVSAIDTIYF.

The V call is TRBV7-3, the J call TRBJ1-6; TRBD1 aligns across 7 bases. The CDR3 loop spans 14 amino acids. CDR1 is SGHTA, CDR2 FQGTGA, per germline. V lost 2 bases and J lost 7; bases outside the gene matches: 2. The CDR3 protein is CASSLLQGNSPLHF. The DNA of the CDR3 is TGTGCCAGCAGCTTATTACAGGGGAATTCACCCCTCCACTTT.

V and J are TRBV7-9 and TRBJ1-6; D gene uncertain. This CDR3 is built from 19 residues. Germline V gene sequence: CDR1 SEHNR, CDR2 FQNEAQ (reference sequence). V lost 5 bases to trimming and J lost 3 bases, with 23 bases between them. In DNA form, the CDR3 reads TGTGCCAGCAGCCTAAACCCCCCGGCCCGGGGATTCTATAATTCACCCCTCCACTTT. It specifies CASSLNPPARGFYNSPLHF.

This chain joins TRBV19 and TRBJ2-3; 8 bases fit TRBD2. The trim removed 2 bases at V and 0 bases at J, leaving 4 bases unmatched. Germline values: CDR1 LNHDA, CDR2 SQIVND (reference sequence). The CDR3 loop spans 16 amino acids. This CDR3 reads CASSISGTRSTDTQYF. DNA of the CDR3: TGTGCCAGTAGTATATCGGGGACTAGAAGCACAGATACGCAGTATTTT.

This clone was found once. The chain links TRBV5-1 to TRBJ2-5; weak D call: TRBD1 (5 bases). The CDR3 runs to 14 residues. V was shortened by 0 bases and J by 2 bases, with 8 bases between the two germline ends. CDR1 and CDR2 from the germline V gene are SGHRS and YFSETQ. CDR3 bases: TGCGCCAGCAGCTTGGGGACATTGCAAGAGACCCAGTACTTC. This translates into CASSLGTLQETQYF.

The chain couples TRBV5-1 to TRBJ2-7; 9 bases match TRBD1. CDR1 SGHRS and CDR2 YFSETQ come from the germline V gene. V shed 3 bases and J 3 bases; nucleotides not matched to a gene: 13. CDR3 length: 17 residues. This CDR3 is CASSSNPDRGFHYEQYF. The CDR3 DNA reads TGCGCCAGCAGCTCCAACCCAGACAGGGGGTTTCACTACGAGCAGTACTTC. Full variable domain (outside the CDR3, taken from reference TRBV5-1 and TRBJ2-7): KAGVTQTPRYLIKTRGQQVTLSCSPISGHRSVSWYQQTPGQGLQFLFEYFSETQRNKGNFPGRFSGRQFSNSRSEMNVSTLELGDSALYLCASSSNPDRGFHYEQYFGPGTRLTVT.

The chain uses TRBV9 and TRBJ1-2; D is possibly TRBD1 (5 bases). Trimming removed 0 bases from V and 10 bases from J, with 10 bases in between. The germline CDR1 and CDR2 sequences are SGDLS and YYNGEE. This CDR3 is built from 12 residues. The CDR3 region is CASSVDDSNYTF. CDR3 DNA: TGTGCCAGCAGCGTAGATGACAGTAACTACACCTTC.

The genes are TRBV18 and TRBJ1-1, with 7 bases lining up with TRBD1. Germline lookup yields CDR1 KGHSH and CDR2 LQKENI. The CDR3 contains 15 residues. Trimming at V came to 2 bases and at J to 2 bases, leaving 5 bases not matched to a gene. The CDR3 sequence: CASSPTTGINTEAFF. The CDR3 region has the DNA TGTGCCAGCTCACCAACGACAGGGATCAACACTGAAGCTTTCTTT.

This chain connects TRBV18 to TRBJ1-4; the match to TRBD1 covers 7 bases. CDR3 length equals 15 residues. The germline gives CDR1 KGHSH, CDR2 LQKENI. Trimming removed 4 bases from V and 5 bases from J; junction bases left unmatched: 7. The CDR3 DNA follows: TGTGCCAGCTCACTCCGGACAGGTGCGAATGAAAAACTGTTTTTT. The encoded protein is CASSLRTGANEKLFF.

This clone was seen just once. The V and J genes are TRBV5-1 and TRBJ2-5, with TRBD1 matching 9 bases. This CDR3 contains 15 residues. Germline V gene sequence: CDR1 SGHRS, CDR2 YFSETQ. J gave up 4 bases and V 4 bases, and 8 bases lay outside the gene matches. As DNA, the CDR3 is TGCGCCAGCAGCGGAGGACAGGGGATGCGAGAGACCCAGTACTTC. This sequence encodes CASSGGQGMRETQYF.

CDR3 protein: CASSVVAGEGSPLHF. CDR3 DNA sequence: TGTGCCAGCAGCGTAGTCGCAGGGGAAGGTTCACCCCTCCACTTT. This rearrangement joins TRBV9 to TRBJ1-6; D possibly corresponds to TRBD1 (6 bases). CDR1 and CDR2 (germline): SGDLS, YYNGEE. This CDR3 spans 15 amino acids. V lost 0 bases to trimming and J lost 9 bases, with 13 bases between them.

The chain is built from TRBV9 and TRBJ2-1, with 9 bases that match TRBD1. The CDR3 covers 16 residues. J gave up 4 bases and V 4 bases, and 9 bases lay outside the gene matches. Germline V gene lookup returns CDR1 SGDLS and CDR2 YYNGEE. The CDR3 protein is CASSPRDRVSYNEQFF. CDR3 nucleotides: TGTGCCAGCAGCCCCCGGGACAGGGTATCGTACAATGAGCAGTTCTTC.

This chain uses TRBV6-5 with TRBJ2-4, with D uncertain. CDR3 size: 14 residues. The V end was cut by 6 bases, the J end by 0 bases, with 9 bases between. CDR1 is MNHEY, CDR2 SVGAGI, per germline. The chain's CDR3 is CASSQIIAKNIQYF. Here the CDR3 DNA reads TGTGCCAGCAGCCAGATCATAGCCAAAAACATTCAGTACTTC.

This clone was detected once. V usage is TRBV30 and J usage is TRBJ2-1; 9 bases align to TRBD2. Germline V gene sequence: CDR1 GTSNPN, CDR2 SVGIG (reference sequence). The CDR3 sequence is 19 residues long. V dropped 4 bases and J dropped 6; count of bases not matched to a gene: 22. The DNA for the CDR3 is TGTGCCTGGACTGGGAATCCGGGCAGCCTAGCGGGATCAGGCAATGAGCAGTTCTTC. Residues: CAWTGNPGSLAGSGNEQFF. The whole variable domain, remainder taken from reference TRBV30 and TRBJ2-1, is SQTIHQWPATLVQPVGSPLSLECTVEGTSNPNLYWYRQAAGRGLQLLFYSVGIGQISSEVPQNLSASRPQDRQFILSSKKLLLSDSGFYLCAWTGNPGSLAGSGNEQFFGPGTRLTVL.

This chain uses TRBV27 with TRBJ2-1, with 9 nucleotides matching TRBD2. Trimming cost V 6 bases and J 9 bases; bases outside gene matches: 12. This CDR3 has 15 amino acids. The germline CDR1 and CDR2 sequences are MNHEY and SMNVEV (reference sequence). The CDR3: CASSPRGGRAGEQFF. As DNA, the CDR3 is TGTGCCAGCAGCCCGAGGGGCGGGAGGGCAGGTGAGCAGTTCTTC.

This sequence joins TRBV2 and TRBJ2-6; unclear D gene. Germline CDR1 and CDR2: SNHLY and FYNNEI. CDR3 length equals 14 residues. V dropped 3 bases and J dropped 0 bases, with 3 bases sitting between them. The CDR3 spells CASSDSSGANVLTF. The CDR3 DNA follows: TGTGCCAGCAGTGACTCCTCTGGGGCCAACGTCCTGACTTTC.

The genes are TRBV7-6 and TRBJ2-7, with 7 bases matching TRBD1. V trimming: 4 bases; J trimming: 1 base; junction bases outside the gene matches: 13. The CDR3 is 17 residues long. Germline V CDR1 and CDR2: SGHVS, FNYEAQ. As DNA, the CDR3 is TGTGCCAGCAGCTCAAAAGGGGGCCAGGGGTTTTCCTACGAGCAGTACTTC. It specifies CASSSKGGQGFSYEQYF.

The rearrangement links TRBV5-1 to TRBJ2-1, with D possibly matching TRBD2 (6 bases). Germline V gene lookup returns CDR1 SGHRS and CDR2 YFSETQ. This CDR3 comprises 15 residues. V lost 0 bases to trimming and J lost 2 bases, with 9 bases between them. The CDR3 DNA sequence: TGCGCCAGCAGCTTGGTTAGCGGCCCCTACAATGAGCAGTTCTTC. Its translation: CASSLVSGPYNEQFF.

The chain has TRBV5-4 and TRBJ2-7; the D gene is possibly TRBD1 (5 bases). Germline values: CDR1 SGHNT, CDR2 YYREEE (reference sequence). CDR3 size: 15 residues. V lost 4 bases and J 6 bases, leaving 20 bases between the germline ends. CDR3 nucleotide sequence: TGTGCCAGCAGCCTTCGACGGCAGGGTCAGGGCGAGCAGTACTTC. This translates into CASSLRRQGQGEQYF. Supplemented by reference TRBV5-4 and TRBJ2-7, the full variable domain reads ETGVTQSPTHLIKTRGQQVTLRCSSQSGHNTVSWYQQALGQGPQFIFQYYREEENGRGNFPPRFSGLQFPNYSSELNVNALELDDSALYLCASSLRRQGQGEQYFGPGTRLTVT.

The rearrangement joins TRBV11-2 to TRBJ2-3; D perhaps matches TRBD2 (6 bases). The CDR3 spans 18 residues. In germline, CDR1 is SGHAT, CDR2 FQNNGV. V lost 2 bases, J lost 0 bases, and 18 bases lay in between. The DNA for the CDR3 is TGTGCCAGCAGCTTACTTCGGGGGAGCTCTGGGAGCACAGATACGCAGTATTTT. This gives the protein CASSLLRGSSGSTDTQYF.